The 24 T cell receptor beta chains listed next were all sequenced from one sample in a study of blood T cells in healthy people across ages. A second roughly 6 to 11 cycle PCR used barcoded and J-beta primers. MiXCR was run by TCRdb on the 5' RACE reads, yielding one entry per CDR3 protein. The repertoire includes hundreds of thousands of distinct CDR3 sequences, 50% to 60% of them detected once, and 51% sits in the top ten. Material: blood. These receptor sequences come from a man aged 55 to 70 in good health.

This clonotype was recorded at least ten times. The J gene is TRBJ2-7, the V gene TRBV7-2; 14 bases agree with TRBD2. V was pared by 4 bases and J by 4 bases, with 3 bases of the junction left unmatched. The germline V gene has CDR1 SGHTA and CDR2 FQGNSA. This CDR3 has 15 residues. DNA of the CDR3: TGTGCCAGCAGCTCGGGACTAGCGGGAGTATACGAGCAGTACTTC. Protein: CASSSGLAGVYEQYF.

V gene TRBV27 combines with J gene TRBJ1-3; D is possibly TRBD1 (5 bases). In germline, CDR1 is MNHEY, CDR2 SMNVEV (reference sequence). Trimming left V 2 bases short and J 8 bases short, with 10 bases between. The CDR3 totals 13 residues. The CDR3 nucleotides read TGTGCCAGCAGTTTAGGTCAGGGTGACACCATATATTTT. It codes for CASSLGQGDTIYF.

The V gene is TRBV6-2 or TRBV6-3, the J gene TRBJ2-1; D is perhaps TRBD2 (7 bases). CDR3 length: 16 amino acids. Germline V gene sequence: CDR1 MNHEY, CDR2 SVGEGT. V was trimmed by 0 bases and J by 5 bases, leaving 14 bases between them. CDR3 in amino acids: CASSYSRGRADNEQFF. The CDR3 DNA is TGTGCCAGCAGTTACTCGAGGGGGAGGGCCGACAATGAGCAGTTCTTC.

The rearrangement links TRBV7-2 to TRBJ2-1; maybe TRBD1 (5 bases). Trimming took off 1 base at V and 2 bases at J, with 9 bases between the two ends. The CDR3 is 15 amino acids. Germline V CDR1 and CDR2: SGHTA, FQGNSA. CDR3 DNA: TGTGCCAGCAGCTTAGAGGGGCTCCCCTACAATGAGCAGTTCTTC. Its translation: CASSLEGLPYNEQFF. The full variable domain, its missing parts supplied by reference TRBV7-2 and TRBJ2-1, is GAGVSQSPSNKVTEKGKDVELRCDPISGHTALYWYRQSLGQGLEFLIYFQGNSAPDKSGLPSDRFSAERTGGSVSTLTIQRTQQEDSAVYLCASSLEGLPYNEQFFGPGTRLTVL.

The J gene is TRBJ2-3, the V gene TRBV5-4, with 10 bases fitting TRBD2. CDR3 size: 15 residues. Germline V gene lookup returns CDR1 SGHNT and CDR2 YYREEE (reference sequence). The J segment lost 2 bases and the V segment lost 4 bases, leaving 4 bases of the junction unmatched. This CDR3 is CASSLGTSATDTQYF. CDR3 sequence (DNA): TGTGCCAGCAGCCTAGGGACTAGCGCCACAGATACGCAGTATTTT.

The chain has TRBV5-6 and TRBJ2-7; D unclear. This CDR3 contains 13 residues. Between the trimmed V and J ends, which lost 3 bases and 0 bases, there was a span of 7 bases. Per germline, CDR1 SGHDT and CDR2 YYEEEE. The CDR3 DNA sequence: TGTGCCAGCAGCTGGCTGAACTCCTACGAGCAGTACTTC. Its translation: CASSWLNSYEQYF.

Only a few counts were recorded for this clonotype. This chain links TRBV9 with TRBJ2-4, with 7 bases matching TRBD2. V lost 1 base, J lost 8 bases, and 9 bases stayed unmatched. The CDR3 runs to 15 residues. Per germline, CDR1 SGDLS and CDR2 YYNGEE. CDR3 DNA sequence: TGTGCCAGCAGCGTAAGAGGGTCTCTAGCGGACATTCAGTACTTC. This encodes CASSVRGSLADIQYF.

This clonotype was counted only a few times. The chain recombines TRBV6-7 with TRBJ2-2; D may match TRBD1 or TRBD2 (5 bases each). TRBV6-7 is an ORF; its function is uncertain. Trimming cost V 11 bases and J 4 bases, with 17 bases left between them. CDR3 length: 14 residues. The CDR3 reads CARCPGPTTGELFF. CDR3 DNA: TGTGCCCGTTGCCCGGGGCCTACCACCGGGGAGCTGTTTTTT.

This clonotype has just a few counts. V is TRBV28 and J is TRBJ1-2, with TRBD1 identical over 9 bases. V was pared by 7 bases and J by 8 bases, with 5 bases of the junction left unmatched. Germline V gives CDR1 MDHEN, CDR2 SYDVKM. This CDR3 is 12 amino acids long. The CDR3 bases are TGTGCCAGCACCGCCGGGACAGGGGGCTACACCTTC. Its translation: CASTAGTGGYTF.

V and J are TRBV4-2 and TRBJ2-2, with a weak D call TRBD2 (5 bases). CDR1 LGHNA and CDR2 YNFKEQ come from the germline V gene. The CDR3 has 16 residues. The V and J ends lost 1 base and 1 base respectively, with 10 bases between them. The CDR3 nucleotides read TGTGCCAGCAGCCAAGTTGGACTCATGAACACCGGGGAGCTGTTTTTT. Translated, it gives CASSQVGLMNTGELFF.

V usage is TRBV6-5 and J usage is TRBJ2-7; 10 bases are shared with TRBD2. The CDR3 totals 15 residues. Trimming removed 6 bases from V and 2 bases from J; junction bases left unmatched: 7. In germline, CDR1 is MNHEY, CDR2 SVGAGI. The CDR3 reads CASRLSGGAPYEQYF. The CDR3 DNA is TGTGCCAGCAGACTCAGCGGGGGGGCGCCCTACGAGCAGTACTTC.

This clonotype showed up just once. The chain is built from TRBV14 and TRBJ2-7; no firm D call. The J call may be wrong; the DNA end is better matched by TRBJ2-5. Germline assignment: CDR1 SGHDN and CDR2 FVKESK. This CDR3 spans 13 amino acids. Written as DNA, the CDR3 is TGTGCCAGCAGCCAAGCGACACCTAGGACCCAGTACTTC. This gives the protein CASSQATPRTQYF.

This rearrangement joins TRBV7-2 to TRBJ2-1, with D possibly TRBD2 on 5 matching bases. Germline CDR1 reads SGHTA; CDR2 reads FQGNSA. The germline V and J ends were trimmed by 5 bases and 10 bases, with 18 bases remaining between them. The CDR3 has 14 residues. CDR3 nucleotides: TGTGCCAGCAGCCTTAGCGCAATACCGCCGGAGCAGTTCTTC. This sequence encodes CASSLSAIPPEQFF.

This sequence joins TRBV5-8 and TRBJ2-3; the D gene is possibly TRBD1 (7 bases). The CDR3 is 14 amino acids. Per the germline V gene, CDR1 is SGHTS and CDR2 is YDEGEE. Between the trimmed V and J ends, which lost 7 bases and 2 bases, there was a span of 14 bases. DNA of the CDR3: TGTGCCAGCCTCCCCAGGGGGGCCACAGATACGCAGTATTTT. Its translation: CASLPRGATDTQYF.

This chain uses TRBV5-1 with TRBJ1-6, with TRBD1 as a possible D gene (5 bases). CDR1 SGHRS and CDR2 YFSETQ come from the germline V gene. Trimming took 3 bases from V and 8 from J, leaving 15 bases between them. CDR3 length equals 15 residues. CDR3 sequence: CASSSGGGSDSPLHF. The CDR3 nucleotides read TGCGCCAGCAGCTCTGGGGGGGGTTCTGATTCACCCCTCCACTTT.

This sequence joins TRBV7-6 and TRBJ2-1; D may be TRBD2 (6 bases). V was trimmed by 5 bases and J by 2 bases, leaving 13 bases between them. The germline gives CDR1 SGHVS, CDR2 FNYEAQ. The CDR3 has 15 residues. This CDR3 is CASSPAEGAYNEQFF. In DNA form, the CDR3 reads TGTGCCAGCAGCCCAGCGGAGGGAGCCTACAATGAGCAGTTCTTC.

A few counts support this clonotype. This chain connects TRBV3-1 to TRBJ2-7; tentative D call: TRBD1 (6 bases). Germline V gene data show CDR1 as LGHDT and CDR2 as YNNKEL (reference sequence). CDR3 length: 14 residues. V dropped 4 bases and J dropped 4 bases, with 14 bases sitting between them. The CDR3 loop is CASSPKGVGYEQYF. CDR3 nucleotides: TGTGCCAGCAGCCCTAAGGGGGTGGGTTACGAGCAGTACTTC.

This clonotype occurred many times. The chain uses TRBV20-1 and TRBJ2-7; D is uncertain. The CDR3 runs to 13 residues. The V gene lost 1 base and the J gene lost 7 bases, with 14 bases spanning the gap. Germline assignment: CDR1 DFQATT and CDR2 SNEGSKA (reference sequence). The CDR3 nucleotides read TGCAGTGCTAGAGTCGGCGGCTTGGGGGAGCAGTACTTC. Translation: CSARVGGLGEQYF.

The DNA for the CDR3 is TGTGCCAGCAGGGCTGGGAGGAATGAGCAGTTCTTC. It specifies CASRAGRNEQFF. The V call is TRBV7-9, the J call TRBJ2-1; the D gene is possibly TRBD2 (6 bases). Germline V gene sequence: CDR1 SEHNR, CDR2 FQNEAQ (reference sequence). The length of the CDR3 is 12 residues. Trimming removed 6 bases at V and 7 bases at J, with 10 bases between.

This clonotype was counted ten times or more. The V gene is TRBV30, the J gene TRBJ2-4, with 8 nucleotides matching TRBD1. TRBJ2-7 explains the end of the DNA better; the J call may be wrong. This CDR3 is 11 amino acids long. The V gene's germline CDR1 is GTSNPN and CDR2 SVGIG (reference sequence). CDR3 amino acids: CADRALGEQYF. The CDR3 DNA follows: TGTGCGGACAGGGCTTTGGGCGAGCAGTACTTC.

CDR3 amino acids: CASSRDRNSNQPQHF. The DNA of the CDR3 is TGTGCCAGCAGCCGGGACAGAAATAGCAATCAGCCCCAGCATTTT. The chain has TRBV2 and TRBJ1-5, with 7 bases matching TRBD1. The length of the CDR3 is 15 residues. Germline CDR1 reads SNHLY; CDR2 reads FYNNEI. After removal of 6 bases from V and 0 bases from J, the junction contained 5 bases not matched to a gene.

This chain links TRBV12-3 or TRBV12-4 with TRBJ2-5, with no clear D. This CDR3 is 13 amino acids long. With 7 bases removed from V and 2 bases from J, the gap between germline ends came to 11 bases. The CDR3 region is CASTTQPQETQYF. As DNA, the CDR3 is TGTGCCAGCACGACTCAGCCTCAAGAGACCCAGTACTTC.

V usage is TRBV7-9 and J usage is TRBJ2-7, with D possibly matching TRBD1 (5 bases). Germline V gene data show CDR1 as SEHNR and CDR2 as FQNEAQ (reference sequence). This CDR3 is 14 amino acids long. The V end was cut by 5 bases, the J end by 7 bases, with 18 bases between. CDR3 bases: TGTGCCAGCAGCGCCATGGGGCTAAACAATGAGCAGTACTTC. The encoded protein is CASSAMGLNNEQYF.

The chain joins TRBV6-5 to TRBJ2-3; no reliable D call. CDR3 length: 13 amino acids. V shed 6 bases and J shed 4 bases, with 11 bases lying between them. In germline, CDR1 is MNHEY, CDR2 SVGAGI. The CDR3 loop reads CASRRTVADTQYF. Here the CDR3 DNA reads TGTGCCAGCAGAAGGACGGTCGCAGATACGCAGTATTTT.